This T cell receptor beta chain was recorded in a study of T cells in Graves' hyperthyroidism and ophthalmopathy. TCR beta CDR3 regions were amplified from RNA transcripts. HTBI primers were employed in a first-round RT-PCR of the TCR CDR3. MiXCR, applied by TCRdb to the multiplex PCR reads, yields one record per CDR3 protein. The table lists a few hundred thousand distinct CDR3 sequences, approximately 15% of them singletons, with around 3.5% in the top ten. This clonotype was detected a few times. V was shortened by 3 bases and J by 1 base, with 15 bases between the two germline ends. Germline CDR1 is GTSNPN and CDR2 is SVGIG (reference sequence). This CDR3 has 15 residues. Fresh peripheral blood, under 11 ml, yielded the PBMCs.

V usage is TRBV30 and J usage is TRBJ1-1, with a tentative D call TRBD1 (5 bases). Sequenced material: blood. This sequence was found in a woman between 35 and 50 years old with Graves' ophthalmopathy. CDR3 bases: TGTGCCTGGAGCCGGGGGAGGGTGGGGAACACTGAAGCTTTCTTT. It translates to CAWSRGRVGNTEAFF.